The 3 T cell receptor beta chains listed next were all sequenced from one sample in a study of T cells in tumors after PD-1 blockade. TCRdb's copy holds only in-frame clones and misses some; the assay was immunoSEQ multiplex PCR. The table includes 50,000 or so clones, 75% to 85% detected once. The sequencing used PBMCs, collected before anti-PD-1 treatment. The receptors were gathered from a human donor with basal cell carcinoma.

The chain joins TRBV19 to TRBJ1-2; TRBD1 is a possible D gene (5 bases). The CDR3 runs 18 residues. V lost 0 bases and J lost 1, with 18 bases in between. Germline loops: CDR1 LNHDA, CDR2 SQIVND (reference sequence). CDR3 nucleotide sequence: TGTGCCAGTAGTATAGATCAATGGCGCAGGGCGAATAACTATGGCTACACCTTC. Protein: CASSIDQWRRANNYGYTF.

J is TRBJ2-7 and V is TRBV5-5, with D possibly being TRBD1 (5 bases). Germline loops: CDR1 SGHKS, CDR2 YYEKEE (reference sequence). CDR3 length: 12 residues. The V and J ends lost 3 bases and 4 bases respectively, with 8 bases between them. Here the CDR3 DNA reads TGTGCCAGCAGCTGGGCAGGGTACGAGCAGTACTTC. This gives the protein CASSWAGYEQYF.

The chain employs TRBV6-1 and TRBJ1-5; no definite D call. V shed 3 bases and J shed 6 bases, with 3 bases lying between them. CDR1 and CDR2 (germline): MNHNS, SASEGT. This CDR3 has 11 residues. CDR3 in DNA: TGTGCCAGCAGTGATAGTCAGCCCCAGCATTTT. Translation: CASSDSQPQHF.